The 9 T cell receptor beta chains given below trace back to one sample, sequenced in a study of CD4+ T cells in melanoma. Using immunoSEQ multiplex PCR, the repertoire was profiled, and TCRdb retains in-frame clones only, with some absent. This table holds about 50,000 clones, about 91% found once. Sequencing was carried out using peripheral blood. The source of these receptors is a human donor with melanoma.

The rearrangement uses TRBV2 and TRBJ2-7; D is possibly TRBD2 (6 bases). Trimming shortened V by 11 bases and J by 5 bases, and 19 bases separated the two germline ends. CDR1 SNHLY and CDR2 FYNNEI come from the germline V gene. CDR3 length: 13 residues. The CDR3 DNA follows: TGTGCCGGGCGGGACTCACGGCACGACGAGCAGTACTTC. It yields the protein CAGRDSRHDEQYF.

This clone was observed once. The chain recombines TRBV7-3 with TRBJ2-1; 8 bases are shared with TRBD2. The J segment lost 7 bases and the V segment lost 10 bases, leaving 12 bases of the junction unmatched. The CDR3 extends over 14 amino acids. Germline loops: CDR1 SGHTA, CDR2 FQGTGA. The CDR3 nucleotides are TGTGCCACCTCTCGGGGGGGCCCGTCGAATGAGCAGTTCTTC. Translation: CATSRGGPSNEQFF.

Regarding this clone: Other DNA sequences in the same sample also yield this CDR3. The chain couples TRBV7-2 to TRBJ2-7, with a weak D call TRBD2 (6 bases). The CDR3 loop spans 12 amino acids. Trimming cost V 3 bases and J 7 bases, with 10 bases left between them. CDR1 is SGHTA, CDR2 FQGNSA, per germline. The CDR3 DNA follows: TGTGCCAGCAGCTTGGGAGGAGGGGAGCAGTACTTC. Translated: CASSLGGGEQYF.

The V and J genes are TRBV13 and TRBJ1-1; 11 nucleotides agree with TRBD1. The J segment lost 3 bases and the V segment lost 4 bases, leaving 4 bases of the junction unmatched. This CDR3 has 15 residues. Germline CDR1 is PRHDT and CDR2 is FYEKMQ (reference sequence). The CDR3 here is CASSSGTGGYTEAFF. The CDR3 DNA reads TGTGCCAGCAGCTCAGGGACAGGGGGATACACTGAAGCTTTCTTT.

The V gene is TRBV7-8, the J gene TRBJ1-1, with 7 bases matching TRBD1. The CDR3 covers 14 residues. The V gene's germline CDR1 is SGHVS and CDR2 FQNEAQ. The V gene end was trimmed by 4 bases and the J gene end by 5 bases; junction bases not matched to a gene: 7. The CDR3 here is CASSSTTGSTEAFF. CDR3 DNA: TGTGCCAGCAGCTCCACGACAGGGAGTACTGAAGCTTTCTTT. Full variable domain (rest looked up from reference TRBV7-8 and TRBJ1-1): GAGVSQSPRYKVAKRGQDVALRCDPISGHVSLFWYQQALGQGPEFLTYFQNEAQLDKSGLPSDRFFAERPEGSVSTLKIQRTQQEDSAVYLCASSSTTGSTEAFFGQGTRLTVV.

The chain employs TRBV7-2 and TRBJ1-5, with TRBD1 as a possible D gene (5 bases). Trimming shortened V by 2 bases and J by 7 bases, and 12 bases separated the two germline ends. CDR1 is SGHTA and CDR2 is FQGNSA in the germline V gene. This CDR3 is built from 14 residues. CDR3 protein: CASSLRQGDQPQHF. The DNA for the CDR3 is TGTGCCAGCAGCTTAAGGCAGGGCGACCAGCCCCAGCATTTT.

CDR3 in amino acids: CASSDVRFEEKLFF. The CDR3 coding sequence is TGTGCCAGCAGTGATGTTCGGTTTGAAGAAAAACTGTTTTTT. The chain couples TRBV6-1 to TRBJ1-4; no firm D call. Trimming left V 3 bases short and J 8 bases short, with 13 bases between. There are 14 residues in the CDR3. Germline V CDR1 and CDR2: MNHNS, SASEGT.

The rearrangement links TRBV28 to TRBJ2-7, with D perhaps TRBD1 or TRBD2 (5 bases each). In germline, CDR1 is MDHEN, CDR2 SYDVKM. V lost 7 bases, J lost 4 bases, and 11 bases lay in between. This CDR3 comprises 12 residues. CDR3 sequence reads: CASTRDGYEQYF. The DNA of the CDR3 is TGTGCCAGCACCCGGGACGGGTACGAGCAGTACTTC.

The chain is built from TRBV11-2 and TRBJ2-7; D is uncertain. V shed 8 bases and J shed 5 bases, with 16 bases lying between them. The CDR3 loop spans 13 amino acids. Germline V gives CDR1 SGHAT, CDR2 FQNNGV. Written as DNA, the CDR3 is TGTGCCAGCGAAAGCCCATGGCCGGACGAGCAGTACTTC. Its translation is CASESPWPDEQYF.